A single sample gave rise to the 14 T cell receptor beta chains below, sequenced in a study of cytomegalovirus exposure and HLA in healthy donors. The study ran its PCR with 60 Vbeta and 13 Jbeta primers. The assay was immunoSEQ multiplex PCR, and TCRdb's table has in-frame clones only and misses some. The data contain 150,000 or so clones, 64% of them singletons. Sequencing input: PBMCs. The receptors stem from a woman aged 30 to 39 in good health and CMV-seropositive.

In its sample, this clone was seen a few times. This rearrangement joins TRBV19 to TRBJ1-2; 10 nucleotides line up with TRBD1. The CDR3 loop spans 15 amino acids. Trimming took 0 bases from V and 8 from J; bases not matched to a gene: 6. Germline V lookup: CDR1 LNHDA, CDR2 SQIVND (reference sequence). The CDR3 region is CASSIELGTGDGYTF. As DNA, the CDR3 is TGTGCCAGTAGTATAGAGTTGGGGACAGGGGACGGCTACACCTTC.

This rearrangement joins TRBV6-5 to TRBJ1-4; 8 bases line up with TRBD1. Germline CDR1 is MNHEY and CDR2 is SVGAGI. The CDR3 is made up of 14 amino acids. Losses at the gene ends were 4 bases for V and 8 bases for J; bases not matched to a gene: 6. CDR3 amino acids: CASSWETGEEKLFF. Here the CDR3 DNA reads TGTGCCAGCAGTTGGGAGACAGGGGAGGAAAAACTGTTTTTT.

This chain connects TRBV4-1 to TRBJ2-1; possible D gene TRBD2, 6 bases. Germline CDR1 reads MGHRA; CDR2 reads YSYEKL. V lost 4 bases and J lost 6, with 16 bases in between. This CDR3 contains 15 residues. CDR3 bases: TGCGCCAGCAGCCTCCGGGACTGGAATACCAATGAGCAGTTCTTC. This gives the protein CASSLRDWNTNEQFF.

This clone has just a few counts. The chain uses TRBV30 and TRBJ2-1, with 9 positions matching TRBD2. In germline, CDR1 is GTSNPN, CDR2 SVGIG (reference sequence). V dropped 0 bases and J dropped 9; count of bases not matched to a gene: 12. The CDR3 consists of 16 residues. CDR3 residues: CAWSVGTSWVAGEQFF. CDR3 nucleotides: TGTGCCTGGAGTGTAGGGACTAGCTGGGTTGCGGGTGAGCAGTTCTTC.

CDR3: CASTGIYNSPLHF. For the CDR3, the DNA is TGTGCCAGCACAGGGATCTATAATTCACCCCTCCACTTT. This chain links TRBV28 with TRBJ1-6; weak D call: TRBD1 (5 bases). Trimming removed 7 bases from V and 3 bases from J, with 7 bases in between. Germline V gives CDR1 MDHEN, CDR2 SYDVKM. The CDR3 totals 13 residues.

This chain joins TRBV2 and TRBJ2-5; TRBD1 is a possible D gene (6 bases). The germline V gene has CDR1 SNHLY and CDR2 FYNNEI. V lost 6 bases and J 2 bases, leaving 10 bases between the germline ends. The CDR3 is 13 amino acids. CDR3 DNA: TGTGCCAGCAGCGTTGACAGGCAAGAGACCCAGTACTTC. It specifies CASSVDRQETQYF. Using reference TRBV2 and TRBJ2-5 for the parts outside the CDR3, the full variable domain is EPEVTQTPSHQVTQMGQEVILRCVPISNHLYFYWYRQILGQKVEFLVSFYNNEISEKSEIFDDQFSVERPDGSNFTLKIRSTKLEDSAMYFCASSVDRQETQYFGPGTRLLVL.

CDR3 loop: CASSSGHSYEQYF. The DNA for the CDR3 is TGTGCCAGCAGCTCGGGACACTCCTACGAGCAGTACTTC. The chain combines TRBV5-6 with TRBJ2-7, with a tentative D call TRBD1 (6 bases). Trimming removed 3 bases at V and 0 bases at J, with 7 bases between. The germline gives CDR1 SGHDT, CDR2 YYEEEE. The CDR3 runs to 13 residues.

This clone has only a few counts. The chain recombines TRBV6-6 with TRBJ1-3; D ambiguous. Trimming cost V 2 bases and J 0 bases, with 11 bases left between them. Germline assignment: CDR1 MNHNY and CDR2 SVGAGI (reference sequence). This CDR3 spans 16 amino acids. The CDR3 here is CASSYPGLYSGNTIYF. The DNA for the CDR3 is TGTGCCAGCAGTTACCCGGGATTATACTCTGGAAACACCATATATTTT.

This chain connects TRBV10-3 to TRBJ2-7; possibly TRBD2 for D (6 bases). Per germline, CDR1 ENHRY and CDR2 SYGVKD. V gave up 6 bases and J gave up 2 bases, with 14 bases separating them. This CDR3 has 14 amino acids. CDR3 sequence: CAISHVRGTYEQYF. In DNA form, the CDR3 reads TGTGCCATCAGCCATGTTCGGGGGACCTACGAGCAGTACTTC.

This chain joins TRBV2 and TRBJ1-5; no definite D call. The CDR3 is made up of 15 amino acids. Between the trimmed V and J ends, which lost 4 bases and 3 bases, there was a span of 13 bases. Germline V CDR1 and CDR2: SNHLY, FYNNEI. The CDR3 coding sequence is TGTGCCAGCAGTGGGACTGGGCTCGCCAATCAGCCCCAGCATTTT. Protein: CASSGTGLANQPQHF.

This sequence joins TRBV2 and TRBJ1-2, with a weak D call TRBD1 (5 bases). CDR1 and CDR2 from the germline V gene are SNHLY and FYNNEI. V was trimmed by 2 bases and J by 4 bases, leaving 17 bases between them. This CDR3 contains 16 residues. The CDR3 sequence is CASSETYTPTVYGYTF. CDR3 DNA sequence: TGTGCCAGCAGTGAAACGTATACCCCGACAGTCTATGGCTACACCTTC. The full variable domain, with the rest looked up from reference TRBV2 and TRBJ1-2, is EPEVTQTPSHQVTQMGQEVILRCVPISNHLYFYWYRQILGQKVEFLVSFYNNEISEKSEIFDDQFSVERPDGSNFTLKIRSTKLEDSAMYFCASSETYTPTVYGYTFGSGTRLTVV.

About this clone itself: The sample holds other DNA sequences that translate to the same CDR3. This rearrangement joins TRBV5-6 to TRBJ2-5; D may be TRBD2 (6 bases). Germline CDR1 and CDR2: SGHDT and YYEEEE. The CDR3 runs to 12 residues. V lost 4 bases, J lost 7 bases, and 11 bases lay in between. The CDR3 DNA is TGTGCCAGCAGCCTCGGGGGTGGGACCCAGTACTTC. Protein product: CASSLGGGTQYF. Combining the CDR3 with reference TRBV5-6 and TRBJ2-5 gives the whole variable domain DAGVTQSPTHLIKTRGQQVTLRCSPKSGHDTVSWYQQALGQGPQFIFQYYEEEERQRGNFPDRFSGHQFPNYSSELNVNALLLGDSALYLCASSLGGGTQYFGPGTRLLVL.

This rearrangement joins TRBV6-6 to TRBJ2-1; the match to TRBD2 covers 14 bases. CDR3 length equals 16 residues. CDR1 is MNHNY, CDR2 SVGAGI, per germline (reference sequence). V gave up 7 bases and J gave up 7 bases; unmatched junction bases: 9. The CDR3 is CASTIRGTSGRNEQFF. Written as DNA, the CDR3 is TGTGCCAGCACCATACGCGGGACTAGCGGGAGAAATGAGCAGTTCTTC.

The V and J genes are TRBV6-6 and TRBJ2-7; 8 bases map to TRBD2. In germline, CDR1 is MNHNY, CDR2 SVGAGI (reference sequence). V was pared by 5 bases and J by 6 bases, with 12 bases of the junction left unmatched. The CDR3 runs to 15 residues. CDR3 sequence (DNA): TGTGCCAGCAGTGTAGCGGGGCCCAGGGGTGGCGAGCAGTACTTC. As protein: CASSVAGPRGGEQYF.